This T cell receptor (beta chain) was sequenced for a study of blood T cell repertoires in COVID-19. On the study more broadly: From T cells, B-cell-depleted T cells, or PBMCs came the material, which was cDNA or gDNA.

Original processing notes: It was from reference gene primer amplification that nucleated cell counts were estimated. The table came from immunoSEQ multiplex PCR; TCRdb's copy has only in-frame clones and leaves some out. D and trimming come from the DNA, and the V and J calls and clone size come from that table. Of tens of thousands of clones in the sample, roughly 87% were seen once. Germline-derived CDR1 and CDR2 are SGDLS and YYNGEE. The CDR3 loop spans 12 amino acids. As to this clone: A read error may produce the germline difference seen at one junction end.

The clonotype comes from a man between 60 and 70 years old with active COVID-19. The sample consisted of peripheral blood. This chain uses TRBV9 with TRBJ1-1; tentatively, D is TRBD1 (6 bases). The CDR3 DNA reads TGTGCCAGCAGCGCTTCAGGGGCCTTACCCCTCTTT. Its protein product is CASSASGALPLF.